Following are 25 T cell receptor beta chains from one sample sequenced in a study of T cells in Graves' hyperthyroidism and ophthalmopathy. Amplified TCR beta CDR3 regions came from RNA transcripts. In the first-round RT-PCR of the TCR CDR3, the HTBI primer set was used. From the multiplex PCR reads, TCRdb called clonotypes with MiXCR, one entry per CDR3 protein. The sample holds 530,000 or so distinct CDR3 sequences; roughly 18% are singletons and the top ten take about 16%. The sequenced sample was blood. Source of these receptors: a woman aged 18-29 years with Graves' ophthalmopathy.

The J gene is TRBJ1-2, the V gene TRBV4-2; 8 nucleotides agree with TRBD1. Germline V gives CDR1 LGHNA, CDR2 YNFKEQ. CDR3 length equals 12 residues. J gave up 12 bases and V 4 bases, and 7 bases lay outside the gene matches. Here the CDR3 reads CASSPTGGGNTF. In DNA, the CDR3 is TGTGCCAGCAGCCCAACAGGGGGAGGGAACACCTTC.

This clonotype was counted a single time. CDR3 in DNA: TGCGCCAGCAGCCAAGATCGGGGTTGGCAGCCCCAGCATTTT. This translates into CASSQDRGWQPQHF. The rearrangement uses TRBV4-3 and TRBJ1-5; the D is unclear. The CDR3 spans 14 residues. Looked up from germline, CDR1 is LGHNA and CDR2 is YSLEER. V lost 0 bases to trimming and J lost 7 bases, with 10 bases between them.

This clonotype turned up a few times. J is TRBJ1-4 and V is TRBV9; D possibly corresponds to TRBD1 (5 bases). Per germline, CDR1 SGDLS and CDR2 YYNGEE. V gave up 0 bases and J gave up 10 bases, with 10 bases separating them. This CDR3 comprises 13 residues. The CDR3 coding sequence is TGTGCCAGCAGCGTAGACCCCCAGGGAAAACTGTTTTTT. This codes for CASSVDPQGKLFF.

This chain joins TRBV6-9 and TRBJ1-1, with no clear D. CDR3 length: 14 amino acids. Germline CDR1 reads MNHGY; CDR2 reads SVAAGI. Trimming took off 4 bases at V and 4 bases at J, with 13 bases between the two ends. The CDR3 region is CASSLRVGRTEAFF. CDR3 nucleotide sequence: TGTGCCAGCAGTTTACGGGTCGGGCGCACTGAAGCTTTCTTT.

The V gene is TRBV7-2, the J gene TRBJ2-3; TRBD1 matches 12 bases. Germline trimming cut 4 bases from V and 6 bases from J; bases unmatched to any gene: 8. The CDR3 extends over 16 amino acids. CDR1 SGHTA and CDR2 FQGNSA come from the germline V gene. The CDR3 loop reads CASSSGQGALPDTQYF. The CDR3 region has the DNA TGTGCCAGCAGCTCGGGACAGGGGGCGCTCCCCGATACGCAGTATTTT. Supplemented by reference TRBV7-2 and TRBJ2-3, the full variable domain reads GAGVSQSPSNKVTEKGKDVELRCDPISGHTALYWYRQSLGQGLEFLIYFQGNSAPDKSGLPSDRFSAERTGGSVSTLTIQRTQQEDSAVYLCASSSGQGALPDTQYFGPGTRLTVL.

The sample holds many counts of this clonotype. The chain couples TRBV11-2 to TRBJ2-7, with 8 bases aligning to TRBD1. The germline V gene encodes CDR1 SGHAT and CDR2 FQNNGV. The V and J ends lost 1 base and 3 bases, in that order; junction bases with no gene match: 2. The CDR3 extends over 14 amino acids. DNA for the CDR3: TGTGCCAGCAGCTTAGGGGACAGGATCTACGAGCAGTACTTC. This gives the protein CASSLGDRIYEQYF. Combining the CDR3 with reference TRBV11-2 and TRBJ2-7 gives the whole variable domain EAGVAQSPRYKIIEKRQSVAFWCNPISGHATLYWYQQILGQGPKLLIQFQNNGVVDDSQLPKDRFSAERLKGVDSTLKIQPAKLEDSAVYLCASSLGDRIYEQYFGPGTRLTVT.

This clonotype was seen ten or more times. The CDR3 spells CASSLTPGGASNEKLFF. CDR3 nucleotides: TGTGCCAGCAGCCTCACGCCGGGCGGGGCCTCTAATGAAAAACTGTTTTTT. V and J are TRBV7-6 and TRBJ1-4; D may be TRBD1 (5 bases). Germline loops: CDR1 SGHVS, CDR2 FNYEAQ. V shed 5 bases and J shed 3 bases, with 19 bases lying between them. The CDR3 consists of 17 residues.

This clonotype was seen ten or more times. This chain uses TRBV4-1 with TRBJ2-1, with D perhaps given as TRBD1 or TRBD2 (5 bases each). V was pared by 7 bases and J by 8 bases, with 18 bases between. The CDR3 length is 14 residues. Germline V lookup: CDR1 MGHRA, CDR2 YSYEKL. CDR3: CASTPSRDVDEQFF. The DNA for the CDR3 is TGCGCCAGCACCCCCTCCAGGGACGTCGATGAGCAGTTCTTC.

The sample holds many counts of this clonotype. The chain employs TRBV2 and TRBJ2-1; 7 nucleotides line up with TRBD1. CDR1 is SNHLY and CDR2 is FYNNEI in the germline V gene. The CDR3 runs 14 residues. With V trimmed by 5 bases and J by 6 bases, 7 bases remained unmatched. CDR3: CASSLGTEINEQFF. DNA of the CDR3: TGTGCCAGCAGTCTTGGGACAGAAATCAATGAGCAGTTCTTC.

This clonotype was detected ten times or more. In DNA form, the CDR3 reads TGTGCCAGCAGCTCCGCCCTAAGTATAGGCGGCTACACCTTC. This sequence encodes CASSSALSIGGYTF. This rearrangement joins TRBV12-3 or TRBV12-4 to TRBJ1-2, with D hard to call. This CDR3 spans 14 amino acids. Trimming stripped 6 bases from V and 8 bases from J, with 19 bases between.

Many counts were recorded for this clonotype. The gene calls are TRBV12-3 or TRBV12-4 and TRBJ1-2; weak D call: TRBD1 (6 bases). This CDR3 is built from 13 residues. Trimming cost V 6 bases and J 5 bases, with 13 bases left between them. The DNA for the CDR3 is TGTGCCAGCAGAAGGACAGAGGCATATGGCTACACCTTC. Translating gives CASRRTEAYGYTF.

This clonotype was recorded many times. The J gene is TRBJ2-3, the V gene TRBV5-1; 9 bases are shared with TRBD1. Germline CDR1 is SGHRS and CDR2 is YFSETQ. Trimming cost V 0 bases and J 5 bases; bases outside gene matches: 16. The CDR3 length is 19 residues. CDR3 nucleotide sequence: TGCGCCAGCAGCTTGGTCCCCTCTCTTACGGGACAGGGACAAGATACGCAGTATTTT. This translates into CASSLVPSLTGQGQDTQYF.

The chain employs TRBV25-1 and TRBJ2-1; TRBD2 agrees at 8 bases. CDR3 length: 14 residues. V was pared by 6 bases and J by 7 bases, with 8 bases of the junction left unmatched. Germline V gene sequence: CDR1 MGHDK, CDR2 SYGVNS. The CDR3 DNA follows: TGTGCCAGCAGCGTTATCCAGCGGGAGAATGAGCAGTTCTTC. Amino acids: CASSVIQRENEQFF.

Remarks on this clonotype: Its ends do not fully match the called genes, so a read error is possible. The chain combines TRBV7-6 with TRBJ1-4; TRBD1 is a possible D gene (5 bases). The germline gives CDR1 SGHVS, CDR2 FNYEAQ. This CDR3 has 15 amino acids. In DNA form, the CDR3 reads TGTGCCAGCAGCTTAGATGGAGGGGTTGGTGAAAACCTGTTTTTT. This codes for CASSLDGGVGENLFF.

The J gene is TRBJ2-7, the V gene TRBV30; 8 bases fit TRBD2. Germline V gives CDR1 GTSNPN, CDR2 SVGIG (reference sequence). The ends lost 0 bases at V and 4 bases at J; junction bases unmatched: 5. The CDR3 consists of 14 residues. The CDR3 DNA is TGTGCCTGGAGTGTAGGAGCGGGAGTGTACGAGCAGTACTTC. Protein sequence: CAWSVGAGVYEQYF.

This clonotype was observed a few times. The chain carries TRBV19 and TRBJ2-1; 7 bases align to TRBD2. The V gene end was trimmed by 5 bases and the J gene end by 7 bases; junction bases not matched to a gene: 14. Looked up from germline, CDR1 is LNHDA and CDR2 is SQIVND (reference sequence). This CDR3 contains 16 residues. CDR3 nucleotides: TGTGCCAGTAGTCGCGAGCAGGGCGGGGGAGTGAATGAGCAGTTCTTC. Protein: CASSREQGGGVNEQFF.

In its sample, this clonotype was seen many times. The chain couples TRBV18 to TRBJ1-1, with 8 bases that match TRBD1. V shed 3 bases, J shed 4 bases, and the junction held 7 bases outside the gene matches. The CDR3 consists of 15 residues. Germline V gene lookup returns CDR1 KGHSH and CDR2 LQKENI. In DNA form, the CDR3 reads TGTGCCAGCTCACCTTCACAGGGGGTGGGCACTGAAGCTTTCTTT. Its translation is CASSPSQGVGTEAFF.

This clonotype appeared many times. The chain couples TRBV5-1 to TRBJ1-5; no definite D call. This CDR3 has 14 residues. CDR1 is SGHRS and CDR2 is YFSETQ in the germline V gene. Trimming stripped 0 bases from V and 3 bases from J, with 7 bases between. DNA of the CDR3: TGCGCCAGCAGCTTGGAAGGAGCCAATCAGCCCCAGCATTTT. It yields the protein CASSLEGANQPQHF.

J is TRBJ1-1 and V is TRBV4-2; D is perhaps TRBD1 (6 bases). Between the trimmed V and J ends, which lost 0 bases and 1 base, there was a span of 15 bases. The length of the CDR3 is 17 residues. Germline V CDR1 and CDR2: LGHNA, YNFKEQ. The CDR3 nucleotides are TGTGCCAGCAGCCAAGAAGGGGGATCTATGAGGAACACTGAAGCTTTCTTT. The encoded protein is CASSQEGGSMRNTEAFF.

V is TRBV19 and J is TRBJ1-2; the match to TRBD1 covers 7 bases. Trimming took 8 bases from V and 3 from J; bases not matched to a gene: 9. The CDR3 runs 14 residues. Germline lookup yields CDR1 LNHDA and CDR2 SQIVND (reference sequence). The DNA for the CDR3 is TGTGCCAGTGCGGACAGGTCGTCTGACTATGGCTACACCTTC. Protein product: CASADRSSDYGYTF.

This clonotype was seen at least ten times. The chain joins TRBV7-9 to TRBJ2-1, with D tentatively TRBD1 (6 bases). This CDR3 spans 14 amino acids. With 5 bases removed from V and 0 bases from J, the gap between germline ends came to 8 bases. Germline-derived CDR1 and CDR2 are SEHNR and FQNEAQ (reference sequence). As DNA, the CDR3 is TGTGCCAGCAGCGGACAGATCTCCTACAATGAGCAGTTCTTC. Amino acid sequence: CASSGQISYNEQFF. Drawing the rest from reference TRBV7-9 and TRBJ2-1, the complete variable domain is DTGVSQNPRHKITKRGQNVTFRCDPISEHNRLYWYRQTLGQGPEFLTYFQNEAQLEKSRLLSDRFSAERPKGSFSTLEIQRTEQGDSAMYLCASSGQISYNEQFFGPGTRLTVL.

This clonotype was found many times. The chain uses TRBV7-2 and TRBJ1-1; 7 bases map to TRBD1. This CDR3 has 14 amino acids. V lost 0 bases and J lost 3; bases outside the gene matches: 1. Germline V CDR1 and CDR2: SGHTA, FQGNSA. The CDR3 coding sequence is TGTGCCAGCAGCTTAGCAACAGGGGACACTGAAGCTTTCTTT. Translation gives CASSLATGDTEAFF.

This clonotype has ten or more counts. V gene TRBV18 combines with J gene TRBJ1-4; D gene unclear. From germline, CDR1 is KGHSH and CDR2 LQKENI. The CDR3 spans 16 residues. Trimming shortened V by 0 bases and J by 0 bases, and 8 bases separated the two germline ends. CDR3 nucleotides: TGTGCCAGCTCACCACCGATGGGAGCAACTAATGAAAAACTGTTTTTT. It yields the protein CASSPPMGATNEKLFF.

In its sample, this clonotype was seen a few times. This chain uses TRBV24-1 with TRBJ2-2; D is perhaps TRBD2 (6 bases). The CDR3 runs to 16 residues. V was trimmed by 1 base and J by 6 bases, leaving 14 bases between them. Germline loops: CDR1 KGHDR, CDR2 SFDVKD. CDR3 nucleotides: TGTGCCACCAGTGATTTTGGGGCCGGGAGTCCCGGGGAGCTGTTTTTT. This encodes CATSDFGAGSPGELFF.

This clonotype was seen ten or more times. V usage is TRBV11-2 and J usage is TRBJ2-4; D is unresolved. Germline CDR1 is SGHAT and CDR2 is FQNNGV. CDR3 length equals 13 residues. Trimming shortened V by 6 bases and J by 3 bases, and 9 bases separated the two germline ends. The CDR3 DNA sequence: TGTGCCAGCAGTCTCGAGGACAAAAACATTCAGTACTTC. Its protein is CASSLEDKNIQYF.